This section outlines one T cell receptor beta chain sequence together with its context. The antigen remains undetermined. Primed by a sample-barcoded 5' primer and a J-beta primer mix, a second PCR proceeded for about 7 to 11 cycles. TCRdb itself ran the 5' RACE reads through MiXCR, one entry per CDR3 protein. Here the sample spans 850,000 to 950,000 distinct CDR3 sequences, around 26% being singletons. The data were obtained in a study of blood T cells in healthy people across ages. V dropped 3 bases and J dropped 3; count of bases not matched to a gene: 3. The CDR3 contains 16 residues. Germline lookup yields CDR1 SGHAT and CDR2 FQNNGV. Overall study results and limits: Researchers deemed the diversity estimates from one million T cells underestimates.

V is TRBV11-2 and J is TRBJ2-2, with TRBD1 matching 11 bases. The receptor was derived from a woman of 80 years or more in good health. The sample consisted of blood. The CDR3 sequence: CASSFWGQGDTGELFF. The CDR3 region has the DNA TGTGCCAGCAGCTTCTGGGGACAGGGGGACACCGGGGAGCTGTTTTTT. The whole variable domain, remainder taken from reference TRBV11-2 and TRBJ2-2, is EAGVAQSPRYKIIEKRQSVAFWCNPISGHATLYWYQQILGQGPKLLIQFQNNGVVDDSQLPKDRFSAERLKGVDSTLKIQPAKLEDSAVYLCASSFWGQGDTGELFFGEGSRLTVL.